Below are 17 T cell receptor beta chains sequenced from a single sample in a study of blood T cell repertoires in COVID-19. Only in-frame clones appear in the TCRdb table, and some are missing; sequencing was by immunoSEQ multiplex PCR. The table records around 190,000 clones, roughly 82% of them present only once. Source material: peripheral blood. Receptor source: a woman aged 60 to 75 with COVID-19, enrolled during active disease.

This clone was found once. J is TRBJ2-3 and V is TRBV7-9; TRBD2 matches 12 bases. CDR1 SEHNR and CDR2 FQNEAQ come from the germline V gene (reference sequence). The CDR3 loop spans 18 amino acids. V gave up 4 bases and J gave up 2 bases; unmatched junction bases: 10. This chain's CDR3 is CASSSSRTSGVYTDTQYF. Written as DNA, the CDR3 is TGTGCCAGCAGCTCCTCACGGACTAGCGGGGTATACACAGATACGCAGTATTTT.

CDR3 sequence (DNA): TGTGCCAGCAGCCAAGTTCCTAGCGGGGGTGAGCAGTTCTTC. Translating gives CASSQVPSGGEQFF. This chain uses TRBV3-1 (or the pseudogene TRBV3-2) with TRBJ2-1, with 10 nucleotides matching TRBD2. With V trimmed by 1 base and J by 9 bases, 3 bases remained unmatched. Germline CDR1 LGHDT, CDR2 YNNKEL (reference sequence). CDR3 length: 14 residues.

The chain recombines TRBV9 with TRBJ2-1, with TRBD1 identical over 10 bases. CDR3 size: 17 residues. CDR1 and CDR2 (germline): SGDLS, YYNGEE. V shed 2 bases and J 10 bases; nucleotides not matched to a gene: 15. CDR3 amino acids: CASSVGDRGLAIYEQFF. The CDR3, as DNA: TGTGCCAGCAGCGTGGGGGACAGGGGATTGGCAATTTACGAGCAGTTCTTC.

There are a few counts of this clone. The rearrangement uses TRBV25-1 and TRBJ1-2, with TRBD1 matching over 7 bases. In germline, CDR1 is MGHDK, CDR2 SYGVNS. This CDR3 region has 13 residues. With 10 bases clipped from V and 4 bases from J, the junction kept 9 bases outside the gene matches. For the CDR3, the DNA is TGTGCCACCCGGGCAGGGGGGAGCTATGGCTACACCTTC. Translation: CATRAGGSYGYTF.

The gene calls are TRBV7-2 and TRBJ1-4, with a possible D match to TRBD1 (6 bases). The V and J ends lost 5 bases and 6 bases respectively, with 19 bases between them. CDR1 and CDR2 (germline): SGHTA, FQGNSA. The CDR3 has 16 amino acids. CDR3 sequence reads: CASSPRAQGWDEKLFF. In DNA, the CDR3 is TGTGCCAGCAGCCCGCGGGCACAGGGATGGGATGAAAAACTGTTTTTT.

This chain links TRBV24-1 with TRBJ1-4; 8 bases match TRBD1. V was clipped by 6 bases and J by 2 bases; unmatched bases: 10. The germline CDR1 and CDR2 sequences are KGHDR and SFDVKD. This CDR3 contains 17 residues. In DNA, the CDR3 is TGTGCCACCAGTACCTCCGGGACAGGCGGTACTAATGAAAAACTGTTTTTT. It is translated as CATSTSGTGGTNEKLFF.

This rearrangement joins TRBV11-3 to TRBJ1-1; 9 bases match TRBD1. The CDR3 extends over 15 amino acids. CDR1 and CDR2 from the germline V gene are SGHNT and YENEEA. V gave up 4 bases and J gave up 1 base; unmatched junction bases: 4. The chain's CDR3 is CASSSGTGKNTEAFF. The CDR3 DNA follows: TGTGCCAGCAGCTCCGGGACAGGGAAGAACACTGAAGCTTTCTTT.

As regards this clone: At one end the junction does not follow the germline gene, possibly because of a read error. The rearrangement uses TRBV7-7 and TRBJ2-1, with TRBD1 matching 7 bases. Germline V lookup: CDR1 SSHAT, CDR2 FNYEAQ (reference sequence). This CDR3 spans 14 amino acids. The CDR3 DNA is TGTGCTAGCAGCCCCGGGACAGCAAGCAATGAGCAGTTCTTC. Encoded protein: CASSPGTASNEQFF.

The chain joins TRBV7-9 to TRBJ1-5, with D perhaps TRBD1 (6 bases). CDR3 length: 13 amino acids. Trimming left V 8 bases short and J 1 base short, with 9 bases between. Germline V CDR1 and CDR2: SEHNR, FQNEAQ (reference sequence). CDR3 nucleotide sequence: TGTGCCAGCGGTGACAGGAGCAATCAGCCCCAGCATTTT. Its protein product is CASGDRSNQPQHF. The whole variable domain, filled in from reference TRBV7-9 and TRBJ1-5, reads DTGVSQNPRHKITKRGQNVTFRCDPISEHNRLYWYRQTLGQGPEFLTYFQNEAQLEKSRLLSDRFSAERPKGSFSTLEIQRTEQGDSAMYLCASGDRSNQPQHFGDGTRLSIL.

V gene TRBV7-9 combines with J gene TRBJ2-7; possibly TRBD1 for D (5 bases). The CDR3 contains 14 residues. CDR1 and CDR2 from the germline V gene are SEHNR and FQNEAQ (reference sequence). Trimming took off 1 base at V and 5 bases at J, with 12 bases between the two ends. The CDR3 is CASSLGAGLDEQYV. The CDR3 DNA reads as TGTGCCAGCAGCTTAGGAGCAGGGTTGGACGAGCAGTACGTC.

The DNA for the CDR3 is TGTGCCAGCGGTCGGGACAGGGATAATTCACCCCTCCACTTT. It translates to CASGRDRDNSPLHF. The chain links TRBV6-5 to TRBJ1-6; 9 nucleotides line up with TRBD1. The CDR3 length is 14 residues. V lost 8 bases, J lost 5 bases, and 4 bases stayed unmatched. The germline V gene has CDR1 MNHEY and CDR2 SVGAGI.

This chain connects TRBV10-1 to TRBJ1-3; possibly TRBD1 for D (6 bases). V was trimmed by 10 bases and J by 0 bases, leaving 16 bases between them. This CDR3 comprises 15 residues. CDR1 is WNHNN and CDR2 is SYGVQD in the germline V gene (reference sequence). This chain's CDR3 is CATGRTENSGNTIYF. The CDR3 DNA sequence: TGCGCCACAGGACGGACAGAAAACTCTGGAAACACCATATATTTT.

This sequence joins TRBV5-1 and TRBJ2-3; 9 bases agree with TRBD2. This CDR3 spans 16 amino acids. The V gene's germline CDR1 is SGHRS and CDR2 YFSETQ. V lost 1 base, J lost 1 base, and 4 bases stayed unmatched. For the CDR3, the DNA is TGCGCCAGCAGCTTGAGCGAGCGGGGGGGCACAGATACGCAGTATTTT. Translation gives CASSLSERGGTDTQYF.

V usage is TRBV5-5 and J usage is TRBJ1-2; weak D call: TRBD1 (5 bases). Germline assignment: CDR1 SGHKS and CDR2 YYEKEE (reference sequence). The CDR3 is made up of 12 amino acids. Trimming removed 4 bases from V and 8 bases from J, with 12 bases in between. The CDR3 bases are TGTGCCAGCAGCCGTCGACAGCAAGGCTACACCTTC. Its translation is CASSRRQQGYTF.

This clone was seen just once. This sequence joins TRBV28 and TRBJ1-5; D call uncertain. The germline V gene has CDR1 MDHEN and CDR2 SYDVKM. Trimming shortened V by 6 bases and J by 0 bases, and 12 bases separated the two germline ends. The CDR3 totals 15 residues. The CDR3 DNA reads TGTGCCAGCAGCCTGCCCGAGTATAGCAATCAGCCCCAGCATTTT. Encoded protein: CASSLPEYSNQPQHF.

The chain couples TRBV3-1 (or the pseudogene TRBV3-2) to TRBJ1-4; 8 bases are shared with TRBD1. The V gene's germline CDR1 is LGHDT and CDR2 YNNKEL (reference sequence). The CDR3 length is 15 residues. V shed 5 bases and J 6 bases; nucleotides not matched to a gene: 8. CDR3 protein: CASSSDGQGDEKLFF. Written as DNA, the CDR3 is TGTGCCAGCAGCTCAGACGGACAGGGCGATGAAAAACTGTTTTTT.

This chain connects TRBV27 to TRBJ2-5; maybe TRBD2 (6 bases). V dropped 3 bases and J dropped 4 bases, with 12 bases sitting between them. The CDR3 spans 14 residues. CDR1 is MNHEY, CDR2 SMNVEV, per germline (reference sequence). CDR3 loop: CASSLGLARETQYF. In DNA form, the CDR3 reads TGTGCCAGCAGTTTGGGGCTAGCGAGAGAGACCCAGTACTTC.